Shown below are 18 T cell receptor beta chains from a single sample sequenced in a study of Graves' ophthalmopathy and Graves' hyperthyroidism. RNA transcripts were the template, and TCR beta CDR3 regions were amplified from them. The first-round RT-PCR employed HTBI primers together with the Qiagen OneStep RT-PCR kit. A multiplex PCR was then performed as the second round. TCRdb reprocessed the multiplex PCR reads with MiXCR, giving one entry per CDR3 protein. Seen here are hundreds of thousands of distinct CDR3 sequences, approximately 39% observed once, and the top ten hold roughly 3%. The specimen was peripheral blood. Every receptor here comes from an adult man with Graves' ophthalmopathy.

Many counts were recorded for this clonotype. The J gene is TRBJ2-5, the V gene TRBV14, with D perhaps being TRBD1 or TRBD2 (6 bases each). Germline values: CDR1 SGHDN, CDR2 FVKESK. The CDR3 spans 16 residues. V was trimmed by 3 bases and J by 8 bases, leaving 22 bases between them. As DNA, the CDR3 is TGTGCCAGCAGCCATCCTTACCGGGACGGAGGGGGTACCCAGTACTTC. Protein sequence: CASSHPYRDGGGTQYF.

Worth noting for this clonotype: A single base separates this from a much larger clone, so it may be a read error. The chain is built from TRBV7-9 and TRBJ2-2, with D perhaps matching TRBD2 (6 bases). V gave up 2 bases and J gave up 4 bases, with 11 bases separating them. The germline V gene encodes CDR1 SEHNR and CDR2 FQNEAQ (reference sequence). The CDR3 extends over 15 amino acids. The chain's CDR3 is CASSLLRGCTGELFF. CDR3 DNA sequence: TGTGCCAGCAGCTTACTTCGGGGGTGCACCGGGGAGCTGTTTTTT.

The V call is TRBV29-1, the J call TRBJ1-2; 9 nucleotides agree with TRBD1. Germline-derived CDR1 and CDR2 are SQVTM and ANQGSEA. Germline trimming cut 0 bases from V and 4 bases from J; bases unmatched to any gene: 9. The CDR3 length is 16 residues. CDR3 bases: TGCAGCGTTGAAGACCGGACAGGGGAACGGTCCTATGGCTACACCTTC. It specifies CSVEDRTGERSYGYTF.

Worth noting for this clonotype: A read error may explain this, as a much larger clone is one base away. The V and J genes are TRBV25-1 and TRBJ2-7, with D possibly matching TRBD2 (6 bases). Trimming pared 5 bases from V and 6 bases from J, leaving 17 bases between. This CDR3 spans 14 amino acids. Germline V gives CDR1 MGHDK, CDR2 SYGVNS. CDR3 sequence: CASSSWEAPCEQYF. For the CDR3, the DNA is TGTGCCAGCAGTTCATGGGAGGCACCCTGCGAGCAGTACTTC.

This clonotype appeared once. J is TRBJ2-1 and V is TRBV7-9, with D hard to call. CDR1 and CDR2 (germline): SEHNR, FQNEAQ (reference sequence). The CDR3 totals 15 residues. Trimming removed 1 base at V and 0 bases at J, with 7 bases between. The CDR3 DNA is TGTGCCAGCAGCTTAGTCGGCCACTCCTACAATGAGCAGTTCTTC. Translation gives CASSLVGHSYNEQFF.

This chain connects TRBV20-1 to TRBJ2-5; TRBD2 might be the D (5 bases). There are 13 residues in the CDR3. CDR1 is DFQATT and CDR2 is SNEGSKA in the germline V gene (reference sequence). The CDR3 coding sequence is TGCAGCTTTTTAGAGGGCCGGTGGGAGACCCAGTACTTC. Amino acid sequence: CSFLEGRWETQYF.

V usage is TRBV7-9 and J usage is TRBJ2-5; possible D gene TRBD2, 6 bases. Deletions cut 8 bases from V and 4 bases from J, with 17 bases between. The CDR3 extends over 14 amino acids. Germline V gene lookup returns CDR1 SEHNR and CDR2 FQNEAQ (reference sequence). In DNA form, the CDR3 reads TGTGCCAGCGAGCTTACTGGGCGGGGAGAGACCCAGTACTTC. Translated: CASELTGRGETQYF.

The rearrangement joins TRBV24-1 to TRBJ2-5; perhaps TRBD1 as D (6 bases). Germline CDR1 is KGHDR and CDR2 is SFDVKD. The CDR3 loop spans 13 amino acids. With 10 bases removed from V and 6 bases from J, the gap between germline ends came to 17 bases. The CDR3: CATGGTPVQTQYF. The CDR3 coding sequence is TGTGCCACTGGGGGCACGCCCGTTCAGACCCAGTACTTC.

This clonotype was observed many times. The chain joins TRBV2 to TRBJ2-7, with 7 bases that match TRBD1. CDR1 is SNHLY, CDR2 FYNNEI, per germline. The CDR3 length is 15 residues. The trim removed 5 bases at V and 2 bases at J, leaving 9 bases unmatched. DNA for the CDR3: TGTGCCAGCAGTCTCACAGGGGCCGTTACCTACGAGCAGTACTTC. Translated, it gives CASSLTGAVTYEQYF.

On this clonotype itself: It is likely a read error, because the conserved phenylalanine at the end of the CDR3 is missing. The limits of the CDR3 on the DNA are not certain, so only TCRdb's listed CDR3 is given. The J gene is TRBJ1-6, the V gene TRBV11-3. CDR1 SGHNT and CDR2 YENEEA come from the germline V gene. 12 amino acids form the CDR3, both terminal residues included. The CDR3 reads CASSLDLNQCTD.

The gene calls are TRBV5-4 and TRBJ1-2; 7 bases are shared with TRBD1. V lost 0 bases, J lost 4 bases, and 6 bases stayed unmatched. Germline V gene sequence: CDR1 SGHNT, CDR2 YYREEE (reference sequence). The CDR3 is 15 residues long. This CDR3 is CASSLGQGALYGYTF. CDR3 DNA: TGTGCCAGCAGCTTGGGACAGGGAGCTCTCTATGGCTACACCTTC.

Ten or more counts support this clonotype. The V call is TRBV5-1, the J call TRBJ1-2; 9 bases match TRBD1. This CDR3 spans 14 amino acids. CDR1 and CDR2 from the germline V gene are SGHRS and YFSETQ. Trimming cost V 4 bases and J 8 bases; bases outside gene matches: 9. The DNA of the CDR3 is TGCGCCAGCAGCATCGACAGGGGGACGGAGGGCTACACCTTC. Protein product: CASSIDRGTEGYTF.

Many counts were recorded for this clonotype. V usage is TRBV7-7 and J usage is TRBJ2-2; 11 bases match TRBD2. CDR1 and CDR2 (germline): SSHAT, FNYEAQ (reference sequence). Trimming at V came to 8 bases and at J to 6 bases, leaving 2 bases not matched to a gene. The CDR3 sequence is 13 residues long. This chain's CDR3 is CASGSGRAGELFF. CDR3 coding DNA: TGTGCCAGCGGTAGCGGGAGGGCCGGGGAGCTGTTTTTT.

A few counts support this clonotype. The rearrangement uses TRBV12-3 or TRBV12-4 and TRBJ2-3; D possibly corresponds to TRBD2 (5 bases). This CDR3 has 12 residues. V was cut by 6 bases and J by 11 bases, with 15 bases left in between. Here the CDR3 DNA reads TGTGCCAGCAGCCCACGGGGAAGTGGGCAGTATTTT. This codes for CASSPRGSGQYF.

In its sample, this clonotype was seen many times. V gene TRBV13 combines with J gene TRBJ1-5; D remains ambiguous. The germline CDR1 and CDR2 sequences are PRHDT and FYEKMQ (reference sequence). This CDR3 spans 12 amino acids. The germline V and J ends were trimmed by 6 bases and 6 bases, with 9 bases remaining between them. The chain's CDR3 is CASSLPGQPQHF. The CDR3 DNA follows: TGTGCCAGCAGTCTCCCGGGTCAGCCCCAGCATTTT.

The CDR3 sequence is CASSVQTSYGYTF. The CDR3 DNA follows: TGTGCCAGTAGTGTCCAGACAAGTTATGGCTACACCTTC. The V and J genes are TRBV19 and TRBJ1-2; D not certain. Germline V gives CDR1 LNHDA, CDR2 SQIVND (reference sequence). The CDR3 loop spans 13 amino acids. V lost 5 bases to trimming and J lost 5 bases, with 12 bases between them.

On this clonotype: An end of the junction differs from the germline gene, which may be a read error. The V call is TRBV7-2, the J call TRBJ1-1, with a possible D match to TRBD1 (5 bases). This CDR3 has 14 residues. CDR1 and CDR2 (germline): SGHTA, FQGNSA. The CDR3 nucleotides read TGCGCCAGCAGCCACCGGCAGGGTGTGACTGAAGCTTTCTTT. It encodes CASSHRQGVTEAFF.

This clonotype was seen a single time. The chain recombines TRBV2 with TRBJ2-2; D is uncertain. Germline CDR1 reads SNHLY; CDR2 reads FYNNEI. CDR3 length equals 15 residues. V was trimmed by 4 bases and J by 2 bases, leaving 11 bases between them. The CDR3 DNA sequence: TGTGCCAGCAGTGTGGAGATCGGAAACACCGGGGAGCTGTTTTTT. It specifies CASSVEIGNTGELFF.